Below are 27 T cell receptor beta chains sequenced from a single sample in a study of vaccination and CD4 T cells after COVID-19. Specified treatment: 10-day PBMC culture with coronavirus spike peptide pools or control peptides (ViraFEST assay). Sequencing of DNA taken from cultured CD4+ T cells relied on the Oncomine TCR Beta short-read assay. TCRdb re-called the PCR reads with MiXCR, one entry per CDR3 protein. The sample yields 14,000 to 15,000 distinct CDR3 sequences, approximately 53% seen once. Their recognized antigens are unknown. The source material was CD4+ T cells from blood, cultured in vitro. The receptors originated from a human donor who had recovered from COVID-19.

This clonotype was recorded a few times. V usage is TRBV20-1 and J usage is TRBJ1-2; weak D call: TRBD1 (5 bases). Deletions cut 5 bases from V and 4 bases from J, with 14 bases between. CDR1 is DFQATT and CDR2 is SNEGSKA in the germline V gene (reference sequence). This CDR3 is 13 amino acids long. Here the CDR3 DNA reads TGCAGTGCTCGACTGGGGGGGAGCTATGGCTACACCTTC. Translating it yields CSARLGGSYGYTF.

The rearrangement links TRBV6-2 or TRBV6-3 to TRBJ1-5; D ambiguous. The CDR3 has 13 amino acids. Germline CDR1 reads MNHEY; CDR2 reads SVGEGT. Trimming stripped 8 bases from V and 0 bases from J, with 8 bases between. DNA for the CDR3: TGTGCCAGCCAATGGGATAGCAATCAGCCCCAGCATTTT. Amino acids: CASQWDSNQPQHF.

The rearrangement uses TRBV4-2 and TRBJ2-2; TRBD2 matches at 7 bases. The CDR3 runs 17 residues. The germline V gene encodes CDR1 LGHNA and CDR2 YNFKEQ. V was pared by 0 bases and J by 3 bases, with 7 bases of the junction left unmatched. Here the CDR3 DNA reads TGTGCCAGCAGCCAAGATGCAGCTAGCGGTTACACCGGGGAGCTGTTTTTT. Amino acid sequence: CASSQDAASGYTGELFF.

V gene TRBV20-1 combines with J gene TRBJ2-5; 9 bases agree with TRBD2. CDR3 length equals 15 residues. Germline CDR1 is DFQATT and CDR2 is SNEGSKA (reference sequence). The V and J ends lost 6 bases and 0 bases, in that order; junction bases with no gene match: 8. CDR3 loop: CSATSQREDQETQYF. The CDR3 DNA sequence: TGCAGTGCAACGTCCCAGCGGGAGGACCAAGAGACCCAGTACTTC.

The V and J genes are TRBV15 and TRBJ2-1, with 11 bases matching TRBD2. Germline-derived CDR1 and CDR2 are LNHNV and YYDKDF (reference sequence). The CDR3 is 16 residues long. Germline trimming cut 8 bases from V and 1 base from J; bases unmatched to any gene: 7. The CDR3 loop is CATSLAGVRSYNEQFF. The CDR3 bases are TGTGCCACCTCACTAGCGGGAGTCAGGTCCTACAATGAGCAGTTCTTC.

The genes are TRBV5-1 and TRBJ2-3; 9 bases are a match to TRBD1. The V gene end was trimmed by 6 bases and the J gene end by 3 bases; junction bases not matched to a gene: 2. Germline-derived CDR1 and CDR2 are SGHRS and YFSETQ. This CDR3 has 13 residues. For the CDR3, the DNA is TGCGCCAGCAAGGGACAGGGAACAGATACGCAGTATTTT. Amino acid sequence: CASKGQGTDTQYF.

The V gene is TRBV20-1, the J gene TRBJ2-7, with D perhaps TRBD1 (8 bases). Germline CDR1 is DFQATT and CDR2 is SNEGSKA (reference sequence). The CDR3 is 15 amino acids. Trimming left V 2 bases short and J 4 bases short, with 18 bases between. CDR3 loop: CSARLRGQGLYEQYF. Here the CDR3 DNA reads TGCAGTGCTAGACTTCGAGGACAGGGACTATACGAGCAGTACTTC.

This CDR3 is CSARVTGRTNNEQFF. CDR3 nucleotide sequence: TGCAGTGCTAGAGTGACCGGCCGCACTAACAATGAGCAGTTCTTC. This chain joins TRBV20-1 and TRBJ2-1; D remains unclear. This CDR3 region has 15 residues. With 1 base removed from V and 5 bases from J, the gap between germline ends came to 15 bases. Germline V gene lookup returns CDR1 DFQATT and CDR2 SNEGSKA (reference sequence).

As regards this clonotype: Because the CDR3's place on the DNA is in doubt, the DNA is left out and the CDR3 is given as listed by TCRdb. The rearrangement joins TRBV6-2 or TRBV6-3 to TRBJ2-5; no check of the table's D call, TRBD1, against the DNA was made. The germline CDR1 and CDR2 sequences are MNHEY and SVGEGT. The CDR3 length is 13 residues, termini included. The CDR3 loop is CASSLRQQETQYF.

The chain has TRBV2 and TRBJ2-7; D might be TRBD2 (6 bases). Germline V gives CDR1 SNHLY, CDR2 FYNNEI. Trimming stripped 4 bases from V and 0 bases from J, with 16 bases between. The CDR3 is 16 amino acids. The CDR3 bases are TGTGCCAGCAGTGTAAGTGGAGGGGCCGGCTCCTACGAGCAGTACTTC. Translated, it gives CASSVSGGAGSYEQYF.

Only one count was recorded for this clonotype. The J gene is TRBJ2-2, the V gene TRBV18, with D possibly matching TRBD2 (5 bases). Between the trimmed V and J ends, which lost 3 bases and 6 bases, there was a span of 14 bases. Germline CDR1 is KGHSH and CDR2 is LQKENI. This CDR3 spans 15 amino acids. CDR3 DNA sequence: TGTGCCAGCTCACCCTGGGAGCTTGGAGCCGGGGAGCTGTTTTTT. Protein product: CASSPWELGAGELFF.

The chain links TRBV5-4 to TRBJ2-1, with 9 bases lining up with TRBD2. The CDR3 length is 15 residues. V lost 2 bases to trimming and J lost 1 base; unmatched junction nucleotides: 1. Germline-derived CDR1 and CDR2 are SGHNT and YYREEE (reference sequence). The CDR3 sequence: CASSLSGRSYNEQFF. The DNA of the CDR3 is TGTGCCAGCAGCTTAAGCGGGAGGTCCTACAATGAGCAGTTCTTC.

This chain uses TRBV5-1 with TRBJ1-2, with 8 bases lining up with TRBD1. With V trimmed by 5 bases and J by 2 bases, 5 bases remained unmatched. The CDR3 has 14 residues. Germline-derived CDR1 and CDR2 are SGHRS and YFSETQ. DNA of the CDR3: TGCGCCAGCAGTACCGGGACAGGCAACTATGGCTACACCTTC. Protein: CASSTGTGNYGYTF. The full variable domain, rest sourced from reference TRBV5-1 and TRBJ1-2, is KAGVTQTPRYLIKTRGQQVTLSCSPISGHRSVSWYQQTPGQGLQFLFEYFSETQRNKGNFPGRFSGRQFSNSRSEMNVSTLELGDSALYLCASSTGTGNYGYTFGSGTRLTVV.

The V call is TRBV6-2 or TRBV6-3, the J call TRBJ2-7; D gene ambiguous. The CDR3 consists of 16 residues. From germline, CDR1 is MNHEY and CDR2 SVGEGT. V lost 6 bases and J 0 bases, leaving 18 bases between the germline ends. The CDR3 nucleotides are TGTGCCAGCAGCCCCGCCTCCTTGCGTAGCTCCTACGAGCAGTACTTC. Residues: CASSPASLRSSYEQYF.

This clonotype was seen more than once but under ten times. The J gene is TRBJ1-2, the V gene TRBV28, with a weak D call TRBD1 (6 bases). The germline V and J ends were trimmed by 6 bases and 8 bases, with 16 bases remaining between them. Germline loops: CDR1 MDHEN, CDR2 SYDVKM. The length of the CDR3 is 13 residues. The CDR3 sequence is CASRNTGRGGYTF. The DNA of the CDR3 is TGTGCCAGCAGAAATACAGGGAGAGGAGGCTACACCTTC.

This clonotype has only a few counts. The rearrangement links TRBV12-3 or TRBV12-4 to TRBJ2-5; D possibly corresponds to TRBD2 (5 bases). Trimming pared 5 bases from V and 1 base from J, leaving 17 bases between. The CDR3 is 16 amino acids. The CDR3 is CASSPTRGGGQETQYF. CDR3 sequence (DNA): TGTGCCAGCAGTCCGACCCGGGGTGGCGGCCAAGAGACCCAGTACTTC.

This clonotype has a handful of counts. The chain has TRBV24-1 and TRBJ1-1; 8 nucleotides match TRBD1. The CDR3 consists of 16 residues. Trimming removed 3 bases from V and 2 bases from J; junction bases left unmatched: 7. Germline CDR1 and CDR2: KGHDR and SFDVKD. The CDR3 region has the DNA TGTGCCACCAGTGATCTCTACAGGGGGGCCAACACTGAAGCTTTCTTT. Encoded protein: CATSDLYRGANTEAFF.

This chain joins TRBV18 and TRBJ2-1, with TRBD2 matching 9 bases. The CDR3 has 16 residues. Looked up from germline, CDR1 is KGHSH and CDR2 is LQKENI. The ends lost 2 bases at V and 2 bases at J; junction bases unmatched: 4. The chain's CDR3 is CASSPGASGTYNEQFF. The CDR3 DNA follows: TGTGCCAGCTCACCAGGCGCTAGCGGGACCTACAATGAGCAGTTCTTC.

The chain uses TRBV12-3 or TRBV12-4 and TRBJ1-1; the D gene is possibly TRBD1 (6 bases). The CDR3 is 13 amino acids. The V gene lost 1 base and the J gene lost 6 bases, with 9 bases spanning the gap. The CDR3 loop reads CASSLGPGAEAFF. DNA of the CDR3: TGTGCCAGCAGTTTAGGGCCAGGGGCTGAAGCTTTCTTT.

The CDR3: CASSTSRGLSYGYTF. In DNA form, the CDR3 reads TGTGCCAGTAGTACCTCTCGGGGACTGAGCTATGGCTACACCTTC. The chain employs TRBV19 and TRBJ1-2; D possibly corresponds to TRBD1 (5 bases). Trimming cost V 4 bases and J 4 bases, with 16 bases left between them. CDR1 is LNHDA and CDR2 is SQIVND in the germline V gene (reference sequence). This CDR3 has 15 amino acids. The full variable domain, rest sourced from reference TRBV19 and TRBJ1-2, is DGGITQSPKYLFRKEGQNVTLSCEQNLNHDAMYWYRQDPGQGLRLIYYSQIVNDFQKGDIAEGYSVSREKKESFPLTVTSAQKNPTAFYLCASSTSRGLSYGYTFGSGTRLTVV.

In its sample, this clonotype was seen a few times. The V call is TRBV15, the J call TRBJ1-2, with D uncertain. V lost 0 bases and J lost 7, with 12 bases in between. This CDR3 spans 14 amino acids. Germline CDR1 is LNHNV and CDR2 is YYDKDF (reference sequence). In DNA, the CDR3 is TGTGCCACCAGCAGAGATTATAGGGTAACTGGCTACACCTTC. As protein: CATSRDYRVTGYTF.

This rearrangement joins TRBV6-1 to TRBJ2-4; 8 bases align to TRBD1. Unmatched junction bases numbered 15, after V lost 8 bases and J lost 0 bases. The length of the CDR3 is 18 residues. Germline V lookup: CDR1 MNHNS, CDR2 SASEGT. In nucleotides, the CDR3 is TGTGCCAGCGGAAACCGGGACAGGTCGTGGGGAGCCAAAAACATTCAGTACTTC. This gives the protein CASGNRDRSWGAKNIQYF.

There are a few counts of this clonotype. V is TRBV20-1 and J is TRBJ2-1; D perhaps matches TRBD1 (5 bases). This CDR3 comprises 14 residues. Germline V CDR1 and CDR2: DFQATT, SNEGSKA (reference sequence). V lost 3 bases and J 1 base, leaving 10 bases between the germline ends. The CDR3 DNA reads TGCAGTGCTAGCCAGGGCCTATCCTACAATGAGCAGTTCTTC. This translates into CSASQGLSYNEQFF.

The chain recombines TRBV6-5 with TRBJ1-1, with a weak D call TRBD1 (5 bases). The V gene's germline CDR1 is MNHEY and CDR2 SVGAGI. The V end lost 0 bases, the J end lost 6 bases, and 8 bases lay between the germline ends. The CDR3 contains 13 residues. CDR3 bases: TGTGCCAGCAGTTACTCGAAGACAGCTGAAGCTTTCTTT. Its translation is CASSYSKTAEAFF.

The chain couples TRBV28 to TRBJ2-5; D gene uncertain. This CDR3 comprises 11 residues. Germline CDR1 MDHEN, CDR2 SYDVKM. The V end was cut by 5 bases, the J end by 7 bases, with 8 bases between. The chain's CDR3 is CASSLKGTQYF. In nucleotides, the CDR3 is TGTGCCAGCAGTCTCAAGGGGACCCAGTACTTC.

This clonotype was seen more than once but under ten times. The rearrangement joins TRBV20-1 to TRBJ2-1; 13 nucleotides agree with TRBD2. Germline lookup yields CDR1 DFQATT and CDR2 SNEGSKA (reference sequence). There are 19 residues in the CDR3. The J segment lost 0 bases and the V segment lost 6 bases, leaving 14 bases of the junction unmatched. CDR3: CSARTSGSHSPSSYNEQFF. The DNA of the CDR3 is TGCAGTGCACGGACTAGCGGGAGTCATTCCCCCAGCTCCTACAATGAGCAGTTCTTC.

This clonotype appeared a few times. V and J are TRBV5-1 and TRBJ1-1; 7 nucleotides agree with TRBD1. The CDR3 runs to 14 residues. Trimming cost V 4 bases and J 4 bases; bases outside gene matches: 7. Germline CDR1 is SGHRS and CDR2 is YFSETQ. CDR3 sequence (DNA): TGCGCCAGCAGCGACCGAGGGGGCAGCACTGAAGCTTTCTTT. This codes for CASSDRGGSTEAFF. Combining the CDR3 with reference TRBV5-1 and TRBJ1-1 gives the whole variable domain KAGVTQTPRYLIKTRGQQVTLSCSPISGHRSVSWYQQTPGQGLQFLFEYFSETQRNKGNFPGRFSGRQFSNSRSEMNVSTLELGDSALYLCASSDRGGSTEAFFGQGTRLTVV.